The 18 T cell receptor beta chains below come from one sample, sequenced in a study of shared clonotypes between healthy human individuals. It was CD45RO-negative cells, positively selected for CCR7, that made up naive CD8 cells, with terminally differentiated effector memory CD45RA+ cells excluded. The method was immunoSEQ multiplex PCR; TCRdb's version includes in-frame clones alone and lacks a portion of them. The table records about 2.1 million clones, over 85% of them present only once. The sample was naive CD8+ T cells from PBMCs. The receptors here all came from a young man in good health. Some clones in this sample may be carry-over from other donors' samples.

The chain carries TRBV5-8 and TRBJ2-7; unclear D gene. Germline loops: CDR1 SGHTS, CDR2 YDEGEE. V was shortened by 0 bases and J by 0 bases, with 7 bases between the two germline ends. There are 14 residues in the CDR3. The CDR3 nucleotides are TGTGCCAGCAGCTTGGTCCGATTCTCCTACGAGCAGTACTTC. Encoded protein: CASSLVRFSYEQYF.

The V call is TRBV9, the J call TRBJ1-1; a weak D match, TRBD1 (5 bases). Germline V gene sequence: CDR1 SGDLS, CDR2 YYNGEE. Trimming stripped 4 bases from V and 1 base from J, with 14 bases between. The CDR3 runs to 15 residues. Here the CDR3 reads CASSSTGAPNTEAFF. As DNA, the CDR3 is TGTGCCAGCAGCTCGACCGGGGCTCCGAACACTGAAGCTTTCTTT.

This clone is a singleton in its sample. The V call is TRBV10-3, the J call TRBJ2-7; D gene ambiguous. V shed 2 bases and J shed 6 bases, with 17 bases lying between them. CDR1 and CDR2 (germline): ENHRY, SYGVKD. The CDR3 loop spans 15 amino acids. CDR3 loop: CAISEPPGQGTEQYF. CDR3 coding DNA: TGTGCCATCAGTGAGCCCCCAGGTCAAGGAACCGAGCAGTACTTC.

The V and J genes are TRBV27 and TRBJ1-2; D call uncertain. The CDR3 is 14 residues long. CDR1 MNHEY and CDR2 SMNVEV come from the germline V gene (reference sequence). V lost 0 bases and J lost 6, with 11 bases in between. This chain's CDR3 is CASSLSRGWHGYTF. For the CDR3, the DNA is TGTGCCAGCAGTTTATCGAGAGGGTGGCATGGCTACACCTTC.

The rearrangement links TRBV9 to TRBJ2-1; 9 bases match TRBD1. The CDR3 consists of 14 residues. V was pared by 5 bases and J by 9 bases, with 9 bases of the junction left unmatched. CDR1 is SGDLS, CDR2 YYNGEE, per germline. CDR3 sequence reads: CASRAKTGGTEQFF. CDR3 DNA: TGTGCCAGCAGGGCAAAGACAGGGGGGACTGAGCAGTTCTTC.

This clone was recorded a few times. The J gene is TRBJ2-6, the V gene TRBV9; a possible D gene is TRBD1 (6 bases). V was shortened by 7 bases and J by 3 bases, with 14 bases between the two germline ends. Germline CDR1 and CDR2: SGDLS and YYNGEE. The CDR3 runs to 15 residues. This chain's CDR3 is CASGDNRVGANVLTF. The DNA for the CDR3 is TGTGCCAGCGGCGATAACAGGGTTGGGGCCAACGTCCTGACTTTC.

This rearrangement joins TRBV4-1 to TRBJ2-7; 14 bases are shared with TRBD2. The V segment lost 3 bases and the J segment 1 base; nucleotides outside the gene matches: 5. The CDR3 contains 17 residues. Germline values: CDR1 MGHRA, CDR2 YSYEKL. The CDR3 protein is CASSQAGTSGSSYEQYF. DNA for the CDR3: TGCGCCAGCAGCCAGGCGGGGACTAGCGGGAGTTCCTACGAGCAGTACTTC.

For this clone: Other DNA sequences of this sample code for an identical CDR3. V usage is TRBV4-1 and J usage is TRBJ1-2; 7 bases map to TRBD1. Trimming removed 5 bases from V and 5 bases from J; junction bases left unmatched: 17. Per germline, CDR1 MGHRA and CDR2 YSYEKL. CDR3 length: 17 residues. The CDR3 sequence: CASSKSRTGGSNYGYTF. CDR3 nucleotides: TGCGCCAGCAGCAAAAGTAGGACAGGAGGTAGCAATTATGGCTACACCTTC.

This chain joins TRBV29-1 and TRBJ2-7; D is possibly TRBD1 or TRBD2 (6 bases each). CDR1 SQVTM and CDR2 ANQGSEA come from the germline V gene. The ends were cut back, 5 bases at V and 1 base at J, with 12 bases in the middle. This CDR3 region has 13 residues. In DNA, the CDR3 is TGCAGCGTTTGTAGGAGGGGGTCCTACGAGCAGTACTTC. Encoded protein: CSVCRRGSYEQYF.

V usage is TRBV27 and J usage is TRBJ2-5, with TRBD1 matching over 12 bases. J was trimmed by 5 bases and V by 5 bases; bases with no gene match: 15. The CDR3 consists of 18 residues. The V gene's germline CDR1 is MNHEY and CDR2 SMNVEV (reference sequence). CDR3 protein: CASSHITGQGAWWETQYF. The CDR3 DNA follows: TGTGCCAGCAGTCATATAACGGGACAGGGGGCTTGGTGGGAGACCCAGTACTTC.

The chain carries TRBV27 and TRBJ2-7, with D possibly TRBD1 on 6 matching bases. V lost 7 bases and J 5 bases, leaving 24 bases between the germline ends. The V gene's germline CDR1 is MNHEY and CDR2 SMNVEV (reference sequence). The CDR3 covers 16 residues. The CDR3, as DNA: TGTGCCAGCACCGCGACAGGTCCCCGAGGGGCCCACGAGCAGTACTTC. Translating gives CASTATGPRGAHEQYF.

The CDR3 spells CASSLAFISAGELFF. CDR3 in DNA: TGTGCCAGCAGCTTAGCGTTTATTTCGGCCGGGGAGCTGTTTTTT. The rearrangement links TRBV11-1 to TRBJ2-2; D gene unclear. The CDR3 sequence is 15 residues long. The V end lost 0 bases, the J end lost 6 bases, and 11 bases lay between the germline ends. CDR1 and CDR2 (germline): SGHAT, FQDESV (reference sequence).

This chain joins TRBV9 and TRBJ2-3; TRBD1 or TRBD2 may be the D gene (5 bases each). Trimming took off 2 bases at V and 5 bases at J, with 9 bases between the two ends. CDR1 and CDR2 from the germline V gene are SGDLS and YYNGEE. The CDR3 contains 13 residues. The CDR3 protein is CASSVWDGDTQYF. In nucleotides, the CDR3 is TGTGCCAGCAGCGTGTGGGACGGAGATACGCAGTATTTT.

The chain couples TRBV4-1 to TRBJ2-7, with 12 bases matching TRBD2. CDR1 and CDR2 (germline): MGHRA, YSYEKL. The CDR3 covers 15 residues. V shed 3 bases and J 6 bases; nucleotides not matched to a gene: 6. CDR3 DNA sequence: TGCGCCAGCAGCCACGGACTAGCGGGGCCCCGCGAGCAGTACTTC. The encoded protein is CASSHGLAGPREQYF.

CDR3 residues: CSVKRSGLGGYNEQFF. The CDR3, as DNA: TGCAGCGTTAAAAGGTCGGGACTAGGGGGCTACAATGAGCAGTTCTTC. V usage is TRBV29-1 and J usage is TRBJ2-1; 8 bases are shared with TRBD2. This CDR3 is 16 amino acids long. CDR1 SQVTM and CDR2 ANQGSEA come from the germline V gene. The V and J ends lost 5 bases and 3 bases, in that order; junction bases with no gene match: 12.

This clone was counted once. This sequence joins TRBV27 and TRBJ2-1; 10 nucleotides align to TRBD2. CDR1 is MNHEY, CDR2 SMNVEV, per germline (reference sequence). V dropped 2 bases and J dropped 7; count of bases not matched to a gene: 5. The CDR3 extends over 15 amino acids. The chain's CDR3 is CASSLILAGANEQFF. CDR3 sequence (DNA): TGTGCCAGCAGTTTAATCCTAGCGGGAGCGAATGAGCAGTTCTTC.

Of note for this clone: Other DNA sequences in this specimen translate into the identical CDR3. V usage is TRBV5-4 and J usage is TRBJ2-7; no firm D call. Deletions cut 0 bases from V and 4 bases from J, with 5 bases between. Germline V gives CDR1 SGHNT, CDR2 YYREEE (reference sequence). CDR3 length: 12 amino acids. This CDR3 is CASSLEGYEQYF. The CDR3 DNA sequence: TGTGCCAGCAGCTTGGAAGGGTACGAGCAGTACTTC.

A few counts support this clone. The J gene is TRBJ1-1, the V gene TRBV4-3, with D hard to call. V was pared by 8 bases and J by 1 base, with 5 bases between. CDR3 length: 11 amino acids. Germline V gene lookup returns CDR1 LGHNA and CDR2 YSLEER. The CDR3 loop reads CASGTNTEAFF. DNA for the CDR3: TGCGCCAGCGGTACGAACACTGAAGCTTTCTTT.